The clone carrying this TCR beta chain was seen only a few times. Its antigen is unidentified. Using constant-segment primers, 5'RACE produced TCR alpha and TCR beta cDNA libraries carrying sample barcodes and UMIs. One entry per CDR3 protein results from TCRdb running MiXCR on the 5' RACE reads. The data contain hundreds of thousands of distinct CDR3 sequences, 25% of them singletons. This record comes from a study of T-cell memory formation after mild COVID-19. Findings of the study overall: Clones which contracted sat mainly in CM and EM if CD4+, and in EMRA if CD8+. Contracting clones from day 15 to 85 showed balanced CD4/CD8; later expanders favored CD4+. Pre-infection memory harbored some responding clones, suggesting cross-reactive memory joined.

The CDR3 loop spans 14 amino acids. The V and J ends lost 10 bases and 2 bases respectively, with 18 bases between them. Looked up from germline, CDR1 is SGHNT and CDR2 is YENEEA. The TCR was taken from an adult woman who had mild COVID-19 (a few samples of this study predate the infection). Cell type and time point are not known. V is TRBV11-3 and J is TRBJ2-7; weak D call: TRBD2 (6 bases). The sequenced sample was PBMCs or a T cell subset sorted from them (not recorded which). This chain's CDR3 is CATVGGDLPYEQYF. CDR3 sequence (DNA): TGTGCCACTGTTGGAGGGGATTTACCCTACGAGCAGTACTTC.